Presented here are 19 T cell receptor beta chains from one specimen sequenced in a study of blood T cell repertoires in COVID-19. Only in-frame clones appear in the TCRdb table, and some are missing; sequencing was by immunoSEQ multiplex PCR. Seen here are about 230,000 clones, 87% observed once, and the top ten hold 10% to 12%. Sequenced input: PBMCs or T cells enriched from blood (not recorded which). These receptors all come from a man between 25 and 39 years old who had recovered from COVID-19.

The V call is TRBV3-1 (or the pseudogene TRBV3-2), the J call TRBJ1-1; 9 bases agree with TRBD1. The CDR3 is 13 residues long. Germline values: CDR1 LGHDT, CDR2 YNNKEL (reference sequence). With V trimmed by 4 bases and J by 12 bases, 9 bases remained unmatched. For the CDR3, the DNA is TGTGCCAGCAGCCGGGACAGGGCATCAACTCCTTTCTTT. It specifies CASSRDRASTPFF.

The J gene is TRBJ1-2, the V gene TRBV6-5; TRBD1 matches at 10 bases. V dropped 0 bases and J dropped 5; count of bases not matched to a gene: 3. The CDR3 loop spans 15 amino acids. Germline V CDR1 and CDR2: MNHEY, SVGAGI. In nucleotides, the CDR3 is TGTGCCAGCAGTTACTCAGGACAGGGGGTATATGGCTACACCTTC. This gives the protein CASSYSGQGVYGYTF.

The chain joins TRBV24-1 to TRBJ1-6; tentatively, D is TRBD1 (5 bases). The V gene lost 5 bases and the J gene lost 0 bases, with 16 bases spanning the gap. The CDR3 loop spans 18 amino acids. Germline V gives CDR1 KGHDR, CDR2 SFDVKD. The CDR3 loop is CATSGTAREFSYNSPLHF. The DNA of the CDR3 is TGTGCCACCAGTGGGACGGCCAGGGAATTCTCCTATAATTCACCCCTCCACTTT.

This chain links TRBV7-6 with TRBJ2-7, with 9 positions matching TRBD1. Germline CDR1 and CDR2: SGHVS and FNYEAQ. V dropped 5 bases and J dropped 3; count of bases not matched to a gene: 5. The CDR3 has 14 residues. CDR3 sequence reads: CASSPGDRDYEQYF. The CDR3 DNA reads as TGTGCCAGCAGCCCAGGGGACAGGGACTACGAGCAGTACTTC.

The V and J genes are TRBV5-1 and TRBJ2-2, with 7 bases identical to TRBD2. Per germline, CDR1 SGHRS and CDR2 YFSETQ. Losses at the gene ends were 7 bases for V and 1 base for J; bases not matched to a gene: 7. The CDR3 consists of 15 residues. DNA for the CDR3: TGCGCCAGCTCCGAGGCGGGGGAGAACACCGGGGAGCTGTTTTTT. Protein: CASSEAGENTGELFF.

The chain recombines TRBV13 with TRBJ2-2; perhaps TRBD2 as D (5 bases). V was pared by 5 bases and J by 5 bases, with 24 bases between. This CDR3 has 18 residues. Germline CDR1 reads PRHDT; CDR2 reads FYEKMQ (reference sequence). The CDR3 DNA sequence: TGTGCCAGCAGCCTCCAGTTGTCGCTAGCCCCCACAACCGGGGAGCTGTTTTTT. Translated, it gives CASSLQLSLAPTTGELFF.

This clone was observed a few times. V is TRBV4-2 and J is TRBJ2-5; TRBD2 might be the D (5 bases). V gave up 2 bases and J gave up 5 bases, with 15 bases separating them. The CDR3 runs 15 residues. Germline CDR1 and CDR2: LGHNA and YNFKEQ. The CDR3 protein is CASSQKRDTGETQYF. For the CDR3, the DNA is TGTGCCAGCAGCCAAAAACGGGATACGGGGGAGACCCAGTACTTC.

This sequence joins TRBV10-3 and TRBJ2-3; D perhaps matches TRBD2 (5 bases). The CDR3 has 13 amino acids. Germline lookup yields CDR1 ENHRY and CDR2 SYGVKD. Deletions cut 10 bases from V and 0 bases from J, with 11 bases between. CDR3 loop: CATTSVSTDTQYF. The CDR3 bases are TGTGCCACAACTAGTGTTAGCACAGATACGCAGTATTTT.

This clone was counted a few times. The chain joins TRBV4-3 to TRBJ1-2; D ambiguous. This CDR3 has 14 residues. The germline V and J ends were trimmed by 1 base and 5 bases, with 11 bases remaining between them. Per germline, CDR1 LGHNA and CDR2 YSLEER. The CDR3 loop reads CASSQGPQVYGYTF. CDR3 DNA sequence: TGCGCCAGCAGCCAAGGACCTCAGGTATATGGCTACACCTTC.

This clone has just one count. V gene TRBV7-3 combines with J gene TRBJ2-1; TRBD2 matches at 8 bases. Losses at the gene ends were 1 base for V and 8 bases for J; bases not matched to a gene: 4. The CDR3 totals 14 residues. CDR1 is SGHTA, CDR2 FQGTGA, per germline. The CDR3 nucleotides read TGTGCCAGCAGCTTAATGGGAGCGGGGGATGAGCAGTTCTTC. Its translation is CASSLMGAGDEQFF.

The rearrangement uses TRBV30 and TRBJ1-2; D is unresolved. V lost 6 bases and J 7 bases, leaving 12 bases between the germline ends. Per germline, CDR1 GTSNPN and CDR2 SVGIG (reference sequence). The CDR3 contains 11 residues. CDR3: CACRDMGGYTF. The DNA of the CDR3 is TGTGCCTGCCGGGATATGGGTGGCTACACCTTC.

The chain couples TRBV7-3 to TRBJ2-3, with 8 bases lining up with TRBD1. V shed 6 bases, J shed 5 bases, and the junction held 10 bases outside the gene matches. CDR1 SGHTA and CDR2 FQGTGA come from the germline V gene. The CDR3 is 15 amino acids. The CDR3 DNA reads TGTGCCAGCAGTAAGGAGGCAGGGGGCGTAGATACGCAGTATTTT. This translates into CASSKEAGGVDTQYF. The full variable domain, completed using reference TRBV7-3 and TRBJ2-3, is GAGVSQTPSNKVTEKGKYVELRCDPISGHTALYWYRQSLGQGPEFLIYFQGTGAADDSGLPNDRFFAVRPEGSVSTLKIQRTERGDSAVYLCASSKEAGGVDTQYFGPGTRLTVL.

This sequence joins TRBV30 and TRBJ1-2; no reliable D call. The CDR3 length is 14 residues. Trimming removed 0 bases at V and 7 bases at J, with 15 bases between. Germline V lookup: CDR1 GTSNPN, CDR2 SVGIG (reference sequence). Here the CDR3 reads CAWSVLVTGGGYTF. The CDR3 DNA sequence: TGTGCCTGGAGTGTATTGGTAACGGGAGGTGGCTACACCTTC.

The chain is built from TRBV5-1 and TRBJ1-2; TRBD1 might be the D (6 bases). This CDR3 comprises 13 residues. The V gene's germline CDR1 is SGHRS and CDR2 YFSETQ. Trimming pared 2 bases from V and 5 bases from J, leaving 10 bases between. The CDR3 region is CASSFQQGYGYTF. CDR3 coding DNA: TGCGCCAGCAGCTTTCAACAGGGTTATGGCTACACCTTC.

The V and J genes are TRBV27 and TRBJ1-5; 7 bases fit TRBD1. The V gene's germline CDR1 is MNHEY and CDR2 SMNVEV (reference sequence). Losses at the gene ends were 6 bases for V and 10 bases for J; bases not matched to a gene: 9. There are 13 residues in the CDR3. The CDR3 nucleotides are TGTGCCAGCAGCCGACAGGGACCTTACCCCCAGCATTTT. Its protein product is CASSRQGPYPQHF.

V is TRBV5-1 and J is TRBJ2-3; the match to TRBD1 covers 12 bases. The CDR3 loop spans 16 amino acids. After removal of 0 bases from V and 4 bases from J, the junction contained 3 bases not matched to a gene. The germline CDR1 and CDR2 sequences are SGHRS and YFSETQ. The DNA of the CDR3 is TGCGCCAGCAGCTTGGTAGGGACAGGGGGCGCAGATACGCAGTATTTT. This gives the protein CASSLVGTGGADTQYF. Combining the CDR3 with reference TRBV5-1 and TRBJ2-3 gives the whole variable domain KAGVTQTPRYLIKTRGQQVTLSCSPISGHRSVSWYQQTPGQGLQFLFEYFSETQRNKGNFPGRFSGRQFSNSRSEMNVSTLELGDSALYLCASSLVGTGGADTQYFGPGTRLTVL.

The rearrangement links TRBV30 to TRBJ1-4; perhaps TRBD1 as D (5 bases). This CDR3 is 14 amino acids long. Trimming cost V 5 bases and J 5 bases, with 15 bases left between them. CDR1 is GTSNPN, CDR2 SVGIG, per germline (reference sequence). The CDR3: CAWGQGNRNEKLFF. As DNA, the CDR3 is TGTGCCTGGGGTCAGGGCAATAGGAATGAAAAACTGTTTTTT.

The J gene is TRBJ1-5, the V gene TRBV28, with D maybe TRBD1 (5 bases). The CDR3 runs to 15 residues. V lost 8 bases to trimming and J lost 6 bases, with 20 bases between them. Germline V CDR1 and CDR2: MDHEN, SYDVKM. CDR3 bases: TGTGCCAGCTCCACCCCGGGGGGGATGGGTCAGCCCCAGCATTTT. Translating gives CASSTPGGMGQPQHF.

The chain couples TRBV6-6 to TRBJ2-1; a weak D match, TRBD1 (5 bases). Germline V gives CDR1 MNHNY, CDR2 SVGAGI (reference sequence). The CDR3 totals 13 residues. The V and J ends lost 4 bases and 1 base respectively, with 5 bases between them. The CDR3 loop is CASSWTSYNEQFF. For the CDR3, the DNA is TGTGCCAGCAGTTGGACATCCTACAATGAGCAGTTCTTC.